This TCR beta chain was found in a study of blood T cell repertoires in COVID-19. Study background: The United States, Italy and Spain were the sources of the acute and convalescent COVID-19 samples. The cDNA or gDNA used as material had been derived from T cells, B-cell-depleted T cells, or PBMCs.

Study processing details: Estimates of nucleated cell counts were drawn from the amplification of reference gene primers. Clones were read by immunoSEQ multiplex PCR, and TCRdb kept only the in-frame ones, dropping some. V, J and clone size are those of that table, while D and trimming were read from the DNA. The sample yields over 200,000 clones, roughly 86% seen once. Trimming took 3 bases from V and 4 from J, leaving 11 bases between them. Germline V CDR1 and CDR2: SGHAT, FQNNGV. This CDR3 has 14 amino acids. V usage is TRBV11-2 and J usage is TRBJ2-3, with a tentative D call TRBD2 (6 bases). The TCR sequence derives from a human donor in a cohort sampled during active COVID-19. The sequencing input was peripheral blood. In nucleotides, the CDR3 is TGTGCCAGCAGCTTGATTCCGGGGGCAGATACGCAGTATTTT. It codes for CASSLIPGADTQYF.